A single sample gave rise to the 5 T cell receptor beta chains below, sequenced in a study of T cells after yellow fever vaccination. TCRdb used MiXCR to reprocess the 5' RACE reads, holding one entry per CDR3 protein. The sample holds approximately 510,000 distinct CDR3 sequences, around a fifth seen once. Sequences were derived from PBMCs, sampled approximately 22 days after the first yellow fever vaccination. The origin of the receptors is a man aged 18 to 35 who received the YFV17D yellow fever vaccine.

This clonotype was counted ten times or more. The rearrangement links TRBV28 to TRBJ2-5; TRBD1 aligns across 10 bases. CDR1 is MDHEN, CDR2 SYDVKM, per germline. This CDR3 is built from 14 residues. J lost 5 bases, V lost 6 bases, and 6 bases had no gene match. The CDR3 sequence: CASRDRGRGETQYF. CDR3 DNA: TGTGCCAGCAGAGACAGGGGGCGCGGGGAGACCCAGTACTTC.

The sample holds a few counts of this clonotype. The rearrangement joins TRBV2 to TRBJ1-1; D is unresolved. Germline CDR1 is SNHLY and CDR2 is FYNNEI. CDR3 length: 13 amino acids. Trimming took off 10 bases at V and 6 bases at J, with 18 bases between the two ends. Here the CDR3 reads CATQLRTDSEAFF. The DNA for the CDR3 is TGTGCCACCCAGCTAAGGACGGACTCTGAAGCTTTCTTT.

The rearrangement joins TRBV5-1 to TRBJ2-1; D tentatively reads TRBD1 or TRBD2 (6 bases each). The germline V gene encodes CDR1 SGHRS and CDR2 YFSETQ. Trimming removed 0 bases at V and 7 bases at J, with 11 bases between. The CDR3 is made up of 14 amino acids. CDR3 sequence reads: CASSLAGAINEQFF. CDR3 DNA sequence: TGCGCCAGCAGCTTGGCGGGGGCGATTAATGAGCAGTTCTTC.

This clonotype was recorded many times. The chain couples TRBV12-3 or TRBV12-4 to TRBJ1-5, with D uncertain. There are 12 residues in the CDR3. Trimming took off 5 bases at V and 4 bases at J, with 6 bases between the two ends. Written as DNA, the CDR3 is TGTGCCAGCAGTCCGAGGAATCAGCCCCAGCATTTT. Translation gives CASSPRNQPQHF.

The chain links TRBV7-8 to TRBJ1-5, with 7 bases matching TRBD1. J was trimmed by 2 bases and V by 4 bases; bases with no gene match: 5. Germline V gives CDR1 SGHVS, CDR2 FQNEAQ. This CDR3 is 15 amino acids long. The chain's CDR3 is CASSSGGGGNQPQHF. Here the CDR3 DNA reads TGTGCCAGCAGCTCAGGGGGAGGGGGCAATCAGCCCCAGCATTTT.